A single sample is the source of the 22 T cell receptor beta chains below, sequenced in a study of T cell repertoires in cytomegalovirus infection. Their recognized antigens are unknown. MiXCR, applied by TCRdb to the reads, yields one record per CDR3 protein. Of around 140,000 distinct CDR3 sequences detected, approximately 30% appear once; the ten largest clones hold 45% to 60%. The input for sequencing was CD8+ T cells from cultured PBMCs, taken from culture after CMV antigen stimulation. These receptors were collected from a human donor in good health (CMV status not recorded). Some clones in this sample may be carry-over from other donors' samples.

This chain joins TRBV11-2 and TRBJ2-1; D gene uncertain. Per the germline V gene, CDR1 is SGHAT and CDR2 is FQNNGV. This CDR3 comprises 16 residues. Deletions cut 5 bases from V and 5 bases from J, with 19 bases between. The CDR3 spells CASSHRSVQPHNEQFF. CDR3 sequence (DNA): TGTGCCAGCAGCCACCGGTCTGTTCAGCCCCACAATGAGCAGTTCTTC.

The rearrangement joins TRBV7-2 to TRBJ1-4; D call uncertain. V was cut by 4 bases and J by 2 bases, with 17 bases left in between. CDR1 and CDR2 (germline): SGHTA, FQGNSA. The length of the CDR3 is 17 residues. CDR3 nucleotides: TGTGCCAGCAGCTCCAGTGTGTTGGATCCCACTAATGAAAAACTGTTTTTT. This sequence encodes CASSSSVLDPTNEKLFF.

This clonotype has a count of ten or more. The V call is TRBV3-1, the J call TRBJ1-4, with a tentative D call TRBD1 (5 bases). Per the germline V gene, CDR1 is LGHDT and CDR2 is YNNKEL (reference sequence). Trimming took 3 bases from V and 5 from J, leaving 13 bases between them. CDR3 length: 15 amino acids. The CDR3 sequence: CASSQRGVGNEKLFF. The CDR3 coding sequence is TGTGCCAGCAGCCAGCGGGGGGTTGGAAATGAAAAACTGTTTTTT.

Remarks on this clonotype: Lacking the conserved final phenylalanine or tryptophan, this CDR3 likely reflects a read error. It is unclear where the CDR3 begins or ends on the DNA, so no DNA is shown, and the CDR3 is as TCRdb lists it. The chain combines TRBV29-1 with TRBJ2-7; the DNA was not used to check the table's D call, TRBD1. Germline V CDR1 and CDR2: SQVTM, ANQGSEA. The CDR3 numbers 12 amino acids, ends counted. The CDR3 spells CSVEAERGQGGS.

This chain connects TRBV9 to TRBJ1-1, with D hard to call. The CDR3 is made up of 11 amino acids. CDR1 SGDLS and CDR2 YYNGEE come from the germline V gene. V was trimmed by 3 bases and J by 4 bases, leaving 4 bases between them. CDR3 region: CASSGITEAFF. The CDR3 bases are TGTGCCAGCAGCGGAATCACTGAAGCTTTCTTT.

The CDR3 is CAGGRGLGTGELFF. The CDR3 nucleotides are TGTGCCGGCGGACGGGGCTTGGGAACCGGGGAGCTGTTTTTT. V and J are TRBV6-6 and TRBJ2-2; the D gene could be TRBD1 or TRBD2 (5 bases each). CDR3 size: 14 residues. The V gene's germline CDR1 is MNHNY and CDR2 SVGAGI (reference sequence). V was cut by 11 bases and J by 5 bases, with 18 bases left in between.

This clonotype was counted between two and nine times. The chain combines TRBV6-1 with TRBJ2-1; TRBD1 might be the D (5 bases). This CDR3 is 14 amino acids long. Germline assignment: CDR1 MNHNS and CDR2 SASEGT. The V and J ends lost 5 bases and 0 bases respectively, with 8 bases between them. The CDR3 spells CASSTGPSYNEQFF. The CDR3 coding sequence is TGTGCCAGCAGTACAGGACCCTCCTACAATGAGCAGTTCTTC.

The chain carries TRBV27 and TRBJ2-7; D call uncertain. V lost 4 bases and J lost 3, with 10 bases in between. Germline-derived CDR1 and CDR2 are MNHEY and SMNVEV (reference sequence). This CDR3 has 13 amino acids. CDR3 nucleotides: TGTGCCAGCAGTTCAGGAATAGTCTACGAGCAGTACTTC. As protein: CASSSGIVYEQYF.

The CDR3 DNA reads TGCGCCAGCAGCCTAAGACGGCTAGATGAGACCCAGTACTTC. Translation: CASSLRRLDETQYF. The chain joins TRBV4-1 to TRBJ2-5; D is uncertain. The CDR3 is made up of 14 amino acids. Trimming removed 4 bases at V and 5 bases at J, with 14 bases between. Germline V gives CDR1 MGHRA, CDR2 YSYEKL.

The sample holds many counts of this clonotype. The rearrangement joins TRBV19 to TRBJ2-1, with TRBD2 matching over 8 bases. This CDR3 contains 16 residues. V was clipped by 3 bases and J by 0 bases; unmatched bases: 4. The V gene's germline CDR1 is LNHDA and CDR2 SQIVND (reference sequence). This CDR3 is CASSIGLAGSYNEQFF. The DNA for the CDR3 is TGTGCCAGTAGTATCGGGCTAGCGGGCTCCTACAATGAGCAGTTCTTC.

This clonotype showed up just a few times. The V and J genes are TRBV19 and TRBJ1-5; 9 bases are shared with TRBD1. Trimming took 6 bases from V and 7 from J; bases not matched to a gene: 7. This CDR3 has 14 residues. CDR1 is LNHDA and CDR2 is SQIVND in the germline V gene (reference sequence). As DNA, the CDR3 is TGTGCCAGTAGGGGGACAGGGTCATGGCAGCCCCAGCATTTT. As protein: CASRGTGSWQPQHF.

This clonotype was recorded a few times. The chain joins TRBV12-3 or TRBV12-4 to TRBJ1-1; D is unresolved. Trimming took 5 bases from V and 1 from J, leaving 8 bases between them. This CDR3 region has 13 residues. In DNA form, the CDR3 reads TGTGCCAGCAGTCTCAGACCGAACACTGAAGCTTTCTTT. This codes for CASSLRPNTEAFF.

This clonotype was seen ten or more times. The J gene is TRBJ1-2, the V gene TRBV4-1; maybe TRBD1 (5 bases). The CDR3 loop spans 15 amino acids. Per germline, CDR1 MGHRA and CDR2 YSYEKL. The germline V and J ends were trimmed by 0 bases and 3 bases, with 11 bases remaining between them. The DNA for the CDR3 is TGCGCCAGCAGCCAAGATCAAGCAGGGCACTATGGCTACACCTTC. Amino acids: CASSQDQAGHYGYTF.

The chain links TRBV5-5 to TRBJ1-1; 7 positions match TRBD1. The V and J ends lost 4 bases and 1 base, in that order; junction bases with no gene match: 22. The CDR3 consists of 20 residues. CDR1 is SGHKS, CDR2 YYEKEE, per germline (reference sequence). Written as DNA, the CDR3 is TGTGCCAGCAGCGGCTTGGGGGGTGCGGGCAGGGGGTACTCGAACACTGAAGCTTTCTTT. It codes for CASSGLGGAGRGYSNTEAFF.

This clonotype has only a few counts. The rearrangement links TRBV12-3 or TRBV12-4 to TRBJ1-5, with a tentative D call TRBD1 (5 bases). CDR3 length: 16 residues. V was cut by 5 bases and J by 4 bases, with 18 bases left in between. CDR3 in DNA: TGTGCCAGCAGTACTCTCTGGGGGGGTGAAAATCAGCCCCAGCATTTT. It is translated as CASSTLWGGENQPQHF.

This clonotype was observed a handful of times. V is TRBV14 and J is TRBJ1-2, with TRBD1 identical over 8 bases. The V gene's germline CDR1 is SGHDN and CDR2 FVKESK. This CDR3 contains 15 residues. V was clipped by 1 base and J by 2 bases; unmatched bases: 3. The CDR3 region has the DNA TGTGCCAGCAGCCAAGCACAGGGGGGAAACTATGGCTACACCTTC. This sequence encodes CASSQAQGGNYGYTF.

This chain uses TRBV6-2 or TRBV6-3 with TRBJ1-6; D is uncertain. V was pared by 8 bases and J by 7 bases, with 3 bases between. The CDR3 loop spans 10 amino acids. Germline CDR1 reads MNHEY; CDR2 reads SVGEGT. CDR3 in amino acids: CASENSPLHF. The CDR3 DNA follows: TGTGCCAGCGAGAATTCACCCCTCCACTTT.

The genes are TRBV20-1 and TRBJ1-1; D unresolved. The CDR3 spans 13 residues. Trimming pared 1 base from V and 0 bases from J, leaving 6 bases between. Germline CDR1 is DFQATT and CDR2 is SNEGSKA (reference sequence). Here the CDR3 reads CSARGVMNTEAFF. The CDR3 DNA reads TGCAGTGCTAGAGGGGTAATGAACACTGAAGCTTTCTTT.

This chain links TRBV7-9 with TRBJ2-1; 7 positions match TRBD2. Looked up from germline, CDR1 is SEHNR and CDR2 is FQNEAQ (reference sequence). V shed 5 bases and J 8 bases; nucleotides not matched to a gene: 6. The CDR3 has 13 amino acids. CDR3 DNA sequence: TGTGCCAGCAGCGTAAGCGGGGTTGATGAGCAGTTCTTC. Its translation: CASSVSGVDEQFF.

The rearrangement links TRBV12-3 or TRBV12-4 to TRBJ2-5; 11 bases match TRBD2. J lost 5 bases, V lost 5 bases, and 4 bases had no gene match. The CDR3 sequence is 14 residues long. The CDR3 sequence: CASSMTSGAETQYF. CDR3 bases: TGTGCCAGCAGTATGACTAGCGGGGCGGAGACCCAGTACTTC.

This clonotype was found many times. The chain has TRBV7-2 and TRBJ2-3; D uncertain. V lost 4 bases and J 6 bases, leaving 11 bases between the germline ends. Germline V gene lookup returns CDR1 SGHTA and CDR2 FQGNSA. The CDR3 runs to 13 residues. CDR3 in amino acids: CASSSLLGDTQYF. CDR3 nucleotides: TGTGCCAGCAGCTCCCTGCTGGGGGATACGCAGTATTTT. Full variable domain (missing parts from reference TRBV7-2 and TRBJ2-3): GAGVSQSPSNKVTEKGKDVELRCDPISGHTALYWYRQSLGQGLEFLIYFQGNSAPDKSGLPSDRFSAERTGGSVSTLTIQRTQQEDSAVYLCASSSLLGDTQYFGPGTRLTVL.

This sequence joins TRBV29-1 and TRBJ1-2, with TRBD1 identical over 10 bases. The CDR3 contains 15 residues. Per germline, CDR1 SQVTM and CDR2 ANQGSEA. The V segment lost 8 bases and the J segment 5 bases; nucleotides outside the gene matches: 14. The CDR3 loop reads CSPKTGGIGWYGYTF. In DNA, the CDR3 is TGCAGCCCCAAGACAGGGGGCATAGGGTGGTATGGCTACACCTTC.